The present T cell receptor beta chain was sequenced within a study of blood T cell repertoires in COVID-19. In the study overall: Samples representing acute and convalescent COVID-19 were sourced from the United States, Italy and Spain.

This clone was detected only once. Additional DNA sequences in this sample encode the identical CDR3. Original processing methods: Estimation of nucleated cell counts relied on the amplification of reference gene primers. The method was immunoSEQ multiplex PCR; TCRdb's version includes in-frame clones alone and lacks a portion of them. From that table come the V and J calls and clone size; the DNA was used to work out D and trimming. The table records around 250,000 clones, 70% to 90% of them present only once. The ends lost 4 bases at V and 1 base at J; junction bases unmatched: 0. Germline-derived CDR1 and CDR2 are LNHDA and SQIVND (reference sequence). The CDR3 contains 15 residues.

The sequence derives from a woman aged 25-40 years with acute COVID-19. The sample was PBMCs or T cells enriched from blood (not recorded which). The chain carries TRBV19 and TRBJ2-2, with 10 bases aligning to TRBD2. CDR3 DNA: TGTGCCAGTAGTAGGACTAGCGGGAACACCGGGGAGCTGTTTTTT. Its translation is CASSRTSGNTGELFF.